This paragraph reports one T cell receptor beta chain. Its antigen is not yet known. Base qualities are not recorded, but no much larger clone differs from it by a single base. These data originate in a study of blood T cell repertoires in COVID-19 (dated by TCRdb to 2019 to 2021). Notes on the research overall: The collaborator samples originated in the United States, Italy and Spain and spanned the acute and convalescent phases of COVID-19. The material from the prospective study consisted of cDNA or gDNA derived from T cells, B-cell-depleted T cells, or PBMCs. Deeply sampled blood TCRbeta repertoires from subjects exposed to, actively infected with, or recovered from COVID-19 were included in the dataset. The repertoires were released in a freely available public database intended as a resource for research on the immune response to SARS-CoV-2. Samples were obtained from the ongoing ImmuneRACE study (first 160 participants) and from about 1,300 subjects provided by 6 global collaborators. A de-identified subject ID, COVID-19 status, age in years and sex were almost always included in the sample metadata. HLA class I and class II types, where available, came from metadata supplied by the sample provider rather than from assay-based typing.

Participants in the prospective study were enrolled through a virtual design, were aged about 18 to 100 years, and lived in 24 United States geographic areas. Cohort assignment in the prospective study relied on participant-reported clinical history from a screening survey and a study questionnaire. For ImmuneRACE Cohort 3, a participant was defined as recovered based on two consecutive negative NP/OP PCR tests, clearance by a healthcare professional, or resolution of symptoms. In the prospective study, mobile phlebotomists collected whole blood, serum and a nasopharyngeal or oropharyngeal swab from each participant. Prospective study participants could optionally give additional blood draws and questionnaires over a roughly two-month period. Before DNA extraction, prospective study blood samples were shipped either frozen or at room temperature. What the authors observed across the whole study: Clinical and demographic metadata were provided uncurated, with the amount varying by source and participant.

TCRbeta CDR3 regions were amplified from genomic DNA by means of the immunoSEQ Assay, a bias-controlled multiplex PCR. Regarding the original processing steps: The number of nucleated cells in each sample was estimated by amplification of reference gene primers within the assay. To quantify the absolute abundance of each unique TCRbeta CDR3 rearrangement, sequence reads were collapsed and filtered. For each sample, productive Simpson clonality was calculated as the square root of Simpson's diversity index across productive rearrangements. TCRdb took over this immuneACCESS table, retaining in-frame rearrangements with V and J assigned. Such tables are incomplete; in checked studies, under half of the missing clones stem from an unresolved V gene, and the remainder is unexplained. The DNA gave D and trimming, while V, J and clone size come from that table. Present in this sample are 350,000 or so clones, less than 90% of which were seen just once. The ten largest clones capture 0.9% to 1.2% of the sample.

The CDR3 spans 16 residues, from the cysteine through the phenylalanine. Only CDR3 DNA remains: 48 bases, in frame from the first base. The trim is 1 base for V and 6 bases for J, with a gap of 15 bases between the germline ends. According to the germline V gene (reference sequence), CDR1 reads LNHDA and CDR2 reads SQIVND. In this chain, TRBV19 is recombined with TRBJ1-4; a tentative D call is TRBD1 (5 bases match). The source is a woman aged 30 to 39 who had recovered from COVID-19. The specimen was PBMCs or T cells enriched from blood (not recorded which). The CDR3 protein sequence reads: CASSIGWAGQDEKLFF. The nucleotide sequence is given as TGTGCCAGTAGTATAGGGTGGGCAGGGCAAGATGAAAAACTGTTTTTT.